This T cell receptor beta chain was recovered during a study of blood T cells in healthy people across ages. Study-wide findings and caveats: Per million T cells, the diversity of TCR beta decreased roughly linearly as age advanced. In long-lived donors, naive CD4+ cell counts and diversity exceeded those of aged donors. It was held that diversity estimates obtained from one million T cells represented underestimates.

Remarks on this clonotype: No antigen is known for it.

Primed by a sample-barcoded 5' primer and a J-beta primer mix, a second PCR proceeded for 7 to 11 cycles. Every single cDNA molecule received a tag from a template-switch adaptor with 12 random nucleotides. TCRdb itself ran the 5' RACE reads through MiXCR, one entry per CDR3 protein. The profile covers over 1,500,000 distinct CDR3 sequences, with about two fifths appearing a single time and about 23% taken by the ten largest. Germline CDR1 MDHEN, CDR2 SYDVKM. This CDR3 contains 13 residues. With V trimmed by 7 bases and J by 4 bases, 7 bases remained unmatched. V usage is TRBV28 and J usage is TRBJ2-7; TRBD2 matches at 7 bases. The receptor was derived from a human donor in good health. The sequencing input was blood. The CDR3 loop reads CASKEAGLYEQYF. The DNA for the CDR3 is TGTGCCAGCAAGGAAGCGGGGTTATACGAGCAGTACTTC.